The clone carrying this T cell receptor (beta chain) was found a few times. What it binds is not known. Those with hyperthyroidism were 18 to 65 years old, newly diagnosed, and ill for under 2 months. Patients with uncontrolled infections, other autoimmune diseases, pregnancy or lactation were excluded. Cells are PBMCs isolated from roughly 9.3 ml of fresh blood. The data are from a study of T cells in Graves' hyperthyroidism and ophthalmopathy. Trimming shortened V by 0 bases and J by 2 bases, and 11 bases separated the two germline ends. From germline, CDR1 is SGDLS and CDR2 YYNGEE. This CDR3 comprises 15 residues. Amplification of TCR beta CDR3 regions was performed using RNA transcripts as template. Researchers ran a first-round RT-PCR on the TCR CDR3 using the HTBI primer set. TCRdb re-analysed the multiplex PCR reads in MiXCR, keeping a single row per CDR3 protein. This table has about 550,000 distinct CDR3 sequences, around 21% appearing once.

The study, taken as a whole, reports: Researchers found most expanded thyroid clonotypes above 0.001 in blood as well.

The material sequenced was blood. The rearrangement joins TRBV9 to TRBJ2-5; D gene uncertain. This receptor was taken from a man younger than 30 with Graves' hyperthyroidism. The CDR3 region is CASSVVVGQQETQYF. As DNA, the CDR3 is TGTGCCAGCAGCGTAGTTGTGGGTCAACAAGAGACCCAGTACTTC.